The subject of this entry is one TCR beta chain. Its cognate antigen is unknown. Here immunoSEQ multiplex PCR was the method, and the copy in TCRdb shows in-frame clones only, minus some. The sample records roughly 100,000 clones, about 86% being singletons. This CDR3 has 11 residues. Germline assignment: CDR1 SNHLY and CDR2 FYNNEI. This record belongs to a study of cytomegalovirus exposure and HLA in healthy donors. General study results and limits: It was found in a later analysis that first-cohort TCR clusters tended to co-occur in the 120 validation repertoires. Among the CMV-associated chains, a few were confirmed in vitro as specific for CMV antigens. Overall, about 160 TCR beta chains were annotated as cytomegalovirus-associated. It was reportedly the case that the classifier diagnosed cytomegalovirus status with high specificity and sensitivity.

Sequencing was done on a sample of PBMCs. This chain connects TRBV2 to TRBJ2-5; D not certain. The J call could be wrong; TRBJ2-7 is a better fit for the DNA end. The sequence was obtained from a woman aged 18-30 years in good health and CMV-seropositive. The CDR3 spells CASSVDYEQYF. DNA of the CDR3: TGTGCCAGCAGTGTAGACTACGAGCAGTACTTC.